This record concerns one T cell receptor (beta chain) sequence. What it binds is unknown. The data originate from a study of shared clonotypes between healthy human individuals. Study findings and constraints: A reduction in generation probabilities was seen for non-shared clonotypes relative to those shared by all four donors.

Original analysis: Filtering of immunoSEQ junctional sequences could not match full-length read filtering. Assay: immunoSEQ multiplex PCR; the TCRdb copy retains only in-frame clones and omits some. V, J and clone size are taken as reported in that table, and D and trimming were inferred from the DNA itself. Of about 2,200,000 clones detected, about 92% appear once; the ten largest clones hold about 1.8%. The naive CD8 subset, CD45RO-negative cells positively selected for CCR7, excluded terminally differentiated effector memory CD45RA+ cells. V shed 0 bases and J shed 7 bases, with 13 bases lying between them. Germline CDR1 is MNHNS and CDR2 is SASEGT. The length of the CDR3 is 15 residues.

What was sequenced was naive CD8+ T cells from PBMCs. V and J are TRBV6-1 and TRBJ1-5, with no clear D. This TCR came from a man between 18 and 29 years old in good health. Some clones in this sample may be carry-over from other donors' samples. The CDR3 DNA follows: TGTGCCAGCAGTGAAGCGCTGATTGATTGGCAGCCCCAGCATTTT. Residues: CASSEALIDWQPQHF.